This T cell receptor (beta chain) was sequenced for a study of response to subunit inactivated influenza vaccine. Trimming left V 6 bases short and J 5 bases short, with 20 bases between. Germline V gene sequence: CDR1 SGHNT, CDR2 YYREEE (reference sequence). CDR3 length: 15 residues. TCRdb redid the calling of the RT-PCR reads with MiXCR, one entry per CDR3 protein. The sample records under 750,000 distinct CDR3 sequences, 10% to 15% being singletons. Of note for this clonotype: The target antigen is unknown.

Study findings and constraints: The authors suggested that every seasonal influenza vaccination recruits few new T cells.

This specimen was PBMCs from blood, taken on the day of vaccination. The rearrangement joins TRBV5-4 to TRBJ1-2; D might be TRBD1 (6 bases). The sequence derives from a man aged 50-60 years who received an inactivated influenza vaccine. The CDR3 DNA sequence: TGTGCCAGCAACGTGGATGGGGGCAGGCCTTATGGCTACACCTTC. This gives the protein CASNVDGGRPYGYTF.